The clone carrying this TCR beta chain has ten or more counts. This record comes from a study of HIV-infected patients and healthy controls. Alpha and beta constant-region primers primed reverse transcription of about 500 ng RNA. Alpha and beta chain libraries were made separately by chain-specific third strand synthesis with multiplexing indices. Priming off the SP2 site generated the second strand. TCRdb recomputed calls from the 5' RACE reads with MiXCR, one row per CDR3 protein. The table has 9,500 or so distinct CDR3 sequences, over 4.5% seen once. This CDR3 has 15 residues. The V and J ends lost 5 bases and 5 bases respectively, with 15 bases between them. Germline lookup yields CDR1 SGHVS and CDR2 FQNEAQ. All unsorted peripheral T cells were captured because whole blood was used without fractionation.

The chain has TRBV7-8 and TRBJ1-4; D remains ambiguous. The receptor comes from an adult with HIV infection. Sequencing was performed on blood, taken before antiretroviral therapy. This CDR3 reads CASSPKESSNEKLFF. CDR3 DNA: TGTGCCAGCAGCCCGAAAGAAAGCTCAAATGAAAAACTGTTTTTT.